This record concerns one T cell receptor beta chain sequence. Method: immunoSEQ multiplex PCR; TCRdb's copy keeps in-frame clones and lacks some. This table has about 48,000 clones, approximately 86% appearing once. These data are taken from a study of radiotherapy plus CTLA-4 blockade in lung cancer. The CDR3 totals 17 residues. Trimming removed 0 bases from V and 0 bases from J; junction bases left unmatched: 7. CDR1 is MGHRA and CDR2 is YSYEKL in the germline V gene. The V call is TRBV4-1, the J call TRBJ1-1; 7 nucleotides agree with TRBD1. The material was peripheral blood, obtained from a patient treated with radiotherapy plus ipilimumab. The origin of this receptor is a human donor with non-small cell lung cancer that progressed on radiotherapy plus ipilimumab. Some clones in this sample may be carry-over from other donors' samples. CDR3 amino acids: CASSQDPPTGMNTEAFF. CDR3 sequence (DNA): TGCGCCAGCAGCCAAGATCCCCCGACAGGGATGAACACTGAAGCTTTCTTT.